This note documents a single T cell receptor beta chain sequence. Antigen unknown. The sample contains more than one DNA sequence encoding this CDR3. Germline V gene lookup returns CDR1 SGDLS and CDR2 YYNGEE. The CDR3 runs to 15 residues. The V end was cut by 2 bases, the J end by 2 bases, with 12 bases between. The data belong to a study of shared clonotypes between healthy human individuals. Study as a whole: There were three CD4 naive, three CD4 memory, two CD8 naive and one CD8 memory plates per donor. Study results and caveats: Among donors, sharing of clonotypes was expected to be affected by sequencing depth.

The repertoire was sequenced with immunoSEQ multiplex PCR; TCRdb's copy has only in-frame clones and lacks some. The data hold under 2,000,000 clones, with about 95% observed a single time. Naive-designated CD8 cells lacked CD45RO, were positively enriched for CCR7, and omitted terminally differentiated effector memory CD45RA+ cells. The sequenced sample consisted of naive CD8+ T cells sorted from blood. J is TRBJ2-3 and V is TRBV9; D possibly corresponds to TRBD2 (5 bases). This receptor was identified in a man aged 18 to 29 in good health. This CDR3 is CASSVYGVPTDTQYF. The CDR3 region has the DNA TGTGCCAGCAGCGTGTACGGGGTCCCCACAGATACGCAGTATTTT.